Following are 10 T cell receptor beta chains from one sample sequenced in a study of blood T cells in healthy people across ages. Sample-barcoded 5' priming and a J-beta primer mix drove a second PCR of 7 to 11 cycles. MiXCR was run by TCRdb on the 5' RACE reads, yielding one entry per CDR3 protein. The data contain approximately 1.5 million distinct CDR3 sequences, about 31% of them singletons. Sequencing was done on a sample of blood. The receptor source for this set is a woman aged 25 to 39 in good health.

This clonotype was recorded a few times. The V and J genes are TRBV7-2 and TRBJ1-6; D is undetermined. CDR3 length: 14 amino acids. Per germline, CDR1 SGHTA and CDR2 FQGNSA. Trimming shortened V by 1 base and J by 7 bases, and 8 bases separated the two germline ends. The CDR3 DNA follows: TGTGCCAGCAGCTTAGGGAACGGGAATTCACCCCTCCACTTT. Amino acid sequence: CASSLGNGNSPLHF.

This chain links TRBV6-1 with TRBJ2-3; D unresolved. The germline V gene has CDR1 MNHNS and CDR2 SASEGT. The germline V and J ends were trimmed by 8 bases and 1 base, with 16 bases remaining between them. This CDR3 region has 15 residues. CDR3 DNA: TGTGCCAGCTCTCAGATGGTTGTTGGCACAGATACGCAGTATTTT. Translated: CASSQMVVGTDTQYF.

The table lists this clonotype with a few counts. This rearrangement joins TRBV6-1 to TRBJ2-3, with 10 nucleotides matching TRBD1. Germline V gene lookup returns CDR1 MNHNS and CDR2 SASEGT. With 2 bases clipped from V and 3 bases from J, the junction kept 8 bases outside the gene matches. The CDR3 length is 17 residues. CDR3 bases: TGTGCCAGCAGTGAACGCGCGGGACAGGGGAGGACAGATACGCAGTATTTT. Protein: CASSERAGQGRTDTQYF.

The table lists this clonotype with many counts. This sequence joins TRBV6-2 or TRBV6-3 and TRBJ2-7, with 8 bases aligning to TRBD1. The CDR3 runs to 12 residues. Trimming removed 6 bases from V and 2 bases from J; junction bases left unmatched: 0. Germline values: CDR1 MNHEY, CDR2 SVGEGT. The CDR3 loop is CASRDRAYEQYF. CDR3 coding DNA: TGTGCCAGCAGGGACAGGGCCTACGAGCAGTACTTC.

CDR3 loop: CASSYGRAYTEAFF. The CDR3 DNA follows: TGTGCCAGCAGTTACGGAAGGGCGTACACTGAAGCTTTCTTT. The chain uses TRBV6-5 and TRBJ1-1; D call uncertain. Germline CDR1 MNHEY, CDR2 SVGAGI. The CDR3 consists of 14 residues. Trimming left V 2 bases short and J 3 bases short, with 10 bases between.

This clonotype showed up many times. This chain joins TRBV20-1 and TRBJ2-3, with unresolved D. This CDR3 is built from 12 residues. CDR1 is DFQATT, CDR2 SNEGSKA, per germline (reference sequence). Trimming left V 1 base short and J 2 bases short, with 4 bases between. Here the CDR3 DNA reads TGCAGTGCTAGAGGTCCCACAGATACGCAGTATTTT. Protein: CSARGPTDTQYF.

The chain carries TRBV5-1 and TRBJ2-7; D remains unclear. V lost 0 bases and J lost 0, with 7 bases in between. Germline CDR1 and CDR2: SGHRS and YFSETQ. CDR3 length: 14 residues. The CDR3 is CASSLAVDSYEQYF. DNA for the CDR3: TGCGCCAGCAGCTTGGCGGTGGACTCCTACGAGCAGTACTTC. The variable domain in full, with the rest retrieved from reference TRBV5-1 and TRBJ2-7, is KAGVTQTPRYLIKTRGQQVTLSCSPISGHRSVSWYQQTPGQGLQFLFEYFSETQRNKGNFPGRFSGRQFSNSRSEMNVSTLELGDSALYLCASSLAVDSYEQYFGPGTRLTVT.

Details on this clonotype: One junction end disagrees with the germline gene, perhaps due to a read error. The rearrangement links TRBV11-2 to TRBJ2-5; D is undetermined. This CDR3 spans 11 amino acids. Germline CDR1 is SGHAT and CDR2 is FQNNGV. The CDR3 DNA sequence: TGTACCAGCAGCTTTAAAGAGACCCAGTACTTC. It is translated as CTSSFKETQYF.

This clonotype was counted many times. The chain joins TRBV7-2 to TRBJ2-1; D not resolved. In germline, CDR1 is SGHTA, CDR2 FQGNSA. The CDR3 is 13 amino acids. The V gene lost 3 bases and the J gene lost 6 bases, with 9 bases spanning the gap. The CDR3 coding sequence is TGTGCCAGCAGCTTCGGCAGCTCCAATGAGCAGTTCTTC. Its translation: CASSFGSSNEQFF.

This clonotype was seen more than once but under ten times. The rearrangement uses TRBV29-1 and TRBJ2-3; 8 bases match TRBD2. The CDR3 loop spans 14 amino acids. Germline V lookup: CDR1 SQVTM, CDR2 ANQGSEA. V lost 5 bases to trimming and J lost 3 bases; unmatched junction nucleotides: 7. DNA for the CDR3: TGCAGCGTTAGTTGGACTAGCTTAACAGATACGCAGTATTTT. Its protein product is CSVSWTSLTDTQYF.